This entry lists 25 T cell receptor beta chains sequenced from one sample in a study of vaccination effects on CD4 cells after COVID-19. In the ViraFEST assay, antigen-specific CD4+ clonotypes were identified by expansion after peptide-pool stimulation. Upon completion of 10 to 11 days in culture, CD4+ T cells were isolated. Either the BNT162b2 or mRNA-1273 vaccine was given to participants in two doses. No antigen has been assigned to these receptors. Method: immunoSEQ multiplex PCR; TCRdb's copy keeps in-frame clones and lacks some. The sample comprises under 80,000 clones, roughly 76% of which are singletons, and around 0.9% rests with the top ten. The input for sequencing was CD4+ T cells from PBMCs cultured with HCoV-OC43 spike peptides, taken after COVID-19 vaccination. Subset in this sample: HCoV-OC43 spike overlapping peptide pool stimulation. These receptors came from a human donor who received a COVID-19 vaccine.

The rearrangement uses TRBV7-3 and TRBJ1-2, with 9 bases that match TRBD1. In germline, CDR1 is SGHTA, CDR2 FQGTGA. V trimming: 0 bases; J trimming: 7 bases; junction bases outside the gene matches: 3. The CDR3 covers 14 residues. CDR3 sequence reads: CASSLTATGGGYTF. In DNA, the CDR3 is TGTGCCAGCAGCTTAACAGCGACAGGGGGTGGCTACACCTTC.

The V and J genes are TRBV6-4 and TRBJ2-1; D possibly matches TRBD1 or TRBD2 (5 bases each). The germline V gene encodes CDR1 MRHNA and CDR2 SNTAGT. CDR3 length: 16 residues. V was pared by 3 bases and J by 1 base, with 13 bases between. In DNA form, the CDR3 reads TGTGCCAGCAGTGAACAGGTGGGGAGTTCCTACAATGAGCAGTTCTTC. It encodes CASSEQVGSSYNEQFF.

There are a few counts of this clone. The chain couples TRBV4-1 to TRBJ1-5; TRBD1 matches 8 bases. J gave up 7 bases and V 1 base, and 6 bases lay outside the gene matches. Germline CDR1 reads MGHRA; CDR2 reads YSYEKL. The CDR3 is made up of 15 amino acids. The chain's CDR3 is CASSQADRGGQPQHF. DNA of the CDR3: TGCGCCAGCAGCCAAGCCGACAGGGGAGGACAGCCCCAGCATTTT.

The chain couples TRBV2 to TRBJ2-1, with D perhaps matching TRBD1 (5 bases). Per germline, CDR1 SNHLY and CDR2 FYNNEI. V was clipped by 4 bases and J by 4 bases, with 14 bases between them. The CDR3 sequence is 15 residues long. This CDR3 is CASSVNRTPYNEQFF. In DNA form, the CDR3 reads TGTGCCAGCAGTGTTAACAGGACCCCGTACAATGAGCAGTTCTTC. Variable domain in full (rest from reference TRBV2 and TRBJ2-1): EPEVTQTPSHQVTQMGQEVILRCVPISNHLYFYWYRQILGQKVEFLVSFYNNEISEKSEIFDDQFSVERPDGSNFTLKIRSTKLEDSAMYFCASSVNRTPYNEQFFGPGTRLTVL.

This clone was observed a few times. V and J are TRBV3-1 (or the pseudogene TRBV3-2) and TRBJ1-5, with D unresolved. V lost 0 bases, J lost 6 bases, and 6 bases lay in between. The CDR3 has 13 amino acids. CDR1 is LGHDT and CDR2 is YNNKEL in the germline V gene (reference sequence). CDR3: CASSQEGIQPQHF. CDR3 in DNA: TGTGCCAGCAGCCAAGAGGGGATTCAGCCCCAGCATTTT.

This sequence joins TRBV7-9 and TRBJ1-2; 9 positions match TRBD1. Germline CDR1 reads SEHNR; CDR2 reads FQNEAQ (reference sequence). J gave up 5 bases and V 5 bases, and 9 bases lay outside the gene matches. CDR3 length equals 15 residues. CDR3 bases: TGTGCCAGCAGCCCGAGGACAGGGGTAGGGTATGGCTACACCTTC. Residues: CASSPRTGVGYGYTF.

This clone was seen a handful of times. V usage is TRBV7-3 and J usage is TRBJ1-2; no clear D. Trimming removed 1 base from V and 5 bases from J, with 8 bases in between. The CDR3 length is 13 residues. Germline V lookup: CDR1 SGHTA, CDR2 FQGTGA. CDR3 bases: TGTGCCAGCAGCTTAAATGGGCTTTATGGCTACACCTTC. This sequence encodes CASSLNGLYGYTF.

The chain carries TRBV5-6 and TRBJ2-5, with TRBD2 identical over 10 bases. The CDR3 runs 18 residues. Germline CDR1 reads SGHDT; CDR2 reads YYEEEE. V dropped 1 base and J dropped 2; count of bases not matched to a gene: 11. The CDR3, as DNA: TGTGCCAGCAGCTTGTTTATGTCGAGCGGGGGGGAGCAAGAGACCCAGTACTTC. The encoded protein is CASSLFMSSGGEQETQYF.

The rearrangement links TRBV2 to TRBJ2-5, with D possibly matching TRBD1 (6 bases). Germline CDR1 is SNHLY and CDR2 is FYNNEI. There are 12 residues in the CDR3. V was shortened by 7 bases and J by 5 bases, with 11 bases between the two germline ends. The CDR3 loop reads CASNRARETQYF. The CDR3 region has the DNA TGTGCCAGCAACAGGGCACGGGAGACCCAGTACTTC. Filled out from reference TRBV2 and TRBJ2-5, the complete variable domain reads EPEVTQTPSHQVTQMGQEVILRCVPISNHLYFYWYRQILGQKVEFLVSFYNNEISEKSEIFDDQFSVERPDGSNFTLKIRSTKLEDSAMYFCASNRARETQYFGPGTRLLVL.

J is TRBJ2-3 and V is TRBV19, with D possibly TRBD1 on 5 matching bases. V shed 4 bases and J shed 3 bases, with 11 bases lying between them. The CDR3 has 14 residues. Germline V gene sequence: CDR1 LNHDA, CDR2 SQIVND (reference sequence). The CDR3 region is CASSTRQKTDTQYF. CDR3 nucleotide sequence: TGTGCCAGTAGTACCCGACAGAAAACAGATACGCAGTATTTT.

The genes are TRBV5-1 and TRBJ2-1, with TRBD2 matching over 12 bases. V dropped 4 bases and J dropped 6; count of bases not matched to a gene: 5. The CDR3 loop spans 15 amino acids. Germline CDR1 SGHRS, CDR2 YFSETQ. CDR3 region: CASSELAGGFNEQFF. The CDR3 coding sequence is TGCGCCAGCAGCGAACTAGCGGGGGGCTTCAATGAGCAGTTCTTC.

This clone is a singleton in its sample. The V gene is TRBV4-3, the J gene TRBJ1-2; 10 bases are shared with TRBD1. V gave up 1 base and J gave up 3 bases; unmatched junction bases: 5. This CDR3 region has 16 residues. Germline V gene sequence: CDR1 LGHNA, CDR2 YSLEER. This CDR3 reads CASSQGAGTGDYGYTF. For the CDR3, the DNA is TGCGCCAGCAGCCAAGGCGCCGGGACAGGGGACTATGGCTACACCTTC.

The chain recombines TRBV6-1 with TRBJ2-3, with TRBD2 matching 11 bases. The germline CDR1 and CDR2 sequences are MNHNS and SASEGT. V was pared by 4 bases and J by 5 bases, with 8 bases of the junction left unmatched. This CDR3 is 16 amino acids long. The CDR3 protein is CASSVLAGGPQDTQYF. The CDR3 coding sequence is TGTGCCAGCAGTGTGTTAGCGGGGGGGCCTCAAGATACGCAGTATTTT.

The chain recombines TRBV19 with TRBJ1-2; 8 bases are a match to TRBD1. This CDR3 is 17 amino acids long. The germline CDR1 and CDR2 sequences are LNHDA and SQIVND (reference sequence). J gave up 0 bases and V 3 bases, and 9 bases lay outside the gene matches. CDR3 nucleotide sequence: TGTGCCAGTAGTATCCTCCGGGACAGGCAGTCTAACTATGGCTACACCTTC. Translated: CASSILRDRQSNYGYTF.

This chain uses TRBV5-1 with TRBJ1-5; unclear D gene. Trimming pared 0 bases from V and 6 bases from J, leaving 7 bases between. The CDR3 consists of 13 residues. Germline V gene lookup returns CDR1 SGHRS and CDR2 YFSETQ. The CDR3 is CASSLVGGQPQHF. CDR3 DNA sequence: TGCGCCAGCAGCTTGGTCGGCGGTCAGCCCCAGCATTTT.

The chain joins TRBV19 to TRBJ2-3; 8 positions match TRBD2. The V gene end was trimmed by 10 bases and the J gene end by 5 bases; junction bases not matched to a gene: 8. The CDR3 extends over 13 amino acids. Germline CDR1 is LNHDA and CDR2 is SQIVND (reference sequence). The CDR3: CATRNGGGDTQYF. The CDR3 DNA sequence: TGTGCCACGAGGAACGGGGGGGGAGATACGCAGTATTTT.

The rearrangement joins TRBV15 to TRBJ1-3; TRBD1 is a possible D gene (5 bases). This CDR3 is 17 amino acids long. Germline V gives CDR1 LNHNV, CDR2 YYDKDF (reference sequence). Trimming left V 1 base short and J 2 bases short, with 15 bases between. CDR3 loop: CATSRGGVVSAGNTIYF. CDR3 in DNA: TGTGCCACCAGCAGAGGGGGGGTAGTCTCCGCTGGAAACACCATATATTTT.

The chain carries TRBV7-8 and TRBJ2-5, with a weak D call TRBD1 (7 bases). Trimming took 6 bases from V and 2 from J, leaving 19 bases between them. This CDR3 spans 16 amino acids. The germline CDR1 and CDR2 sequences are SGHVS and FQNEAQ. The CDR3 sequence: CASSDFSGRGQETQYF. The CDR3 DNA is TGTGCCAGCAGTGACTTTAGCGGCAGGGGGCAAGAGACCCAGTACTTC.

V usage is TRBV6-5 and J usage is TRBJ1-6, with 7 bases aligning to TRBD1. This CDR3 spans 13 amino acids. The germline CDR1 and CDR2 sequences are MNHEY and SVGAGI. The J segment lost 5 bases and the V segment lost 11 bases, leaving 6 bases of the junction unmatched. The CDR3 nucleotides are TGTGCCTGTCCCGGGACAGATAATTCACCCCTCCACTTT. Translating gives CACPGTDNSPLHF.

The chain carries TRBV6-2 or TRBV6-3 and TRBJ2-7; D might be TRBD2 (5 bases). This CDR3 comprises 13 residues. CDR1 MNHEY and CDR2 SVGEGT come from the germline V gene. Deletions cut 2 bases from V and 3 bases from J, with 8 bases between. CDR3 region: CASSYADYYEQYV. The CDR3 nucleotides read TGTGCCAGCAGTTACGCAGACTACTACGAGCAGTACGTC.

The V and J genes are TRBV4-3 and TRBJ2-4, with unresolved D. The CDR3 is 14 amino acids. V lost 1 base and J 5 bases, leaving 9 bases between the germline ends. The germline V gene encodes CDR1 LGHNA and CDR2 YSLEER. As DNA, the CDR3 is TGCGCCAGCAGCCAAGTGTATGGAGAAAACATTCAGTACTTC. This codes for CASSQVYGENIQYF.

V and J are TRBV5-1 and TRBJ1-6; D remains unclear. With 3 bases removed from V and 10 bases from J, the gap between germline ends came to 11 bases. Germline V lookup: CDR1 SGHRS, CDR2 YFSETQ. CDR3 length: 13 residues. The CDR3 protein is CASSSTVNSPLHF. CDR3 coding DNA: TGCGCCAGCAGCTCGACCGTTAACTCACCCCTCCACTTT.

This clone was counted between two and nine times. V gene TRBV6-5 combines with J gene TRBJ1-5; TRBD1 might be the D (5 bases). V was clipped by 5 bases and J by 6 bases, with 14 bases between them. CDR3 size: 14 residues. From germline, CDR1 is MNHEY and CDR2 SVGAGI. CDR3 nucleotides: TGTGCCAGCAGTCCCCGGGGGGGGAGTCAGCCCCAGCATTTT. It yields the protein CASSPRGGSQPQHF.

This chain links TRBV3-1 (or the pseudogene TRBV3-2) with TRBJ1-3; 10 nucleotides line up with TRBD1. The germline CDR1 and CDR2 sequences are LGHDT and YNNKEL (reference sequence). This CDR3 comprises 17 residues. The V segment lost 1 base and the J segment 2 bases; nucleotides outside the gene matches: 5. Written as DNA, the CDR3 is TGTGCCAGCAGCCAAGGGAAAGGACAGGGGGCTGGAAACACCATATATTTT. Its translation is CASSQGKGQGAGNTIYF.

The CDR3 bases are TGCGCCAGCAGCTTGGAAGGACGGTCTAACCAGCCCCAGCATTTT. This sequence encodes CASSLEGRSNQPQHF. The chain joins TRBV5-1 to TRBJ1-5; D is undetermined. Per germline, CDR1 SGHRS and CDR2 YFSETQ. The CDR3 totals 15 residues. The V and J ends lost 0 bases and 7 bases respectively, with 14 bases between them.